The 9 T cell receptor beta chains reported below all come from one sample, sequenced in a study of T cells in Graves' hyperthyroidism and ophthalmopathy (dated by TCRdb to 2018 to 2020). Receptor amplification or capture employed multiplex PCR. Instrument on record: Illumina HiSeq 2000. TCR beta CDR3 regions were amplified from RNA transcripts. A first-round RT-PCR of the TCR CDR3 used the HTBI primer set with the Qiagen OneStep RT-PCR kit. The public reads were reanalyzed by TCRdb: fastp trimming at Q25, MiXCR alignment, in-frame beta chains only. A single entry per CDR3 protein holds the most common genes and DNA from its merged rows. Counted in this sample were 600,000 or so distinct CDR3 sequences; roughly 17% of them appeared once. The top ten hold over 3.5% of the sample. Sequencing was carried out using blood. These TCRs come from a woman in her thirties with Graves' hyperthyroidism.

V is TRBV2 and J is TRBJ2-7; 10 positions match TRBD2. The J segment lost 0 bases and the V segment lost 5 bases, leaving 10 bases of the junction unmatched. The germline CDR1 and CDR2 sequences are SNHLY and FYNNEI. This CDR3 contains 17 residues. The chain's CDR3 is CASSFSPLAGGSYEQYF. The DNA of the CDR3 is TGTGCCAGCAGTTTTTCACCCTTAGCGGGAGGCTCCTACGAGCAGTACTTC.

The V gene is TRBV9, the J gene TRBJ2-1; TRBD2 agrees at 13 bases. The V and J ends lost 5 bases and 0 bases, in that order; junction bases with no gene match: 14. CDR1 is SGDLS, CDR2 YYNGEE, per germline. This CDR3 has 20 amino acids. The CDR3 sequence is CASSHPLRTSGSLSYNEQFF. The CDR3 DNA sequence: TGTGCCAGCAGTCACCCTTTGAGGACTAGCGGGAGTCTCTCCTACAATGAGCAGTTCTTC. The whole variable domain, filled in from reference TRBV9 and TRBJ2-1, reads DSGVTQTPKHLITATGQRVTLRCSPRSGDLSVYWYQQSLDQGLQFLIQYYNGEERAKGNILERFSAQQFPDLHSELNLSSLELGDSALYFCASSHPLRTSGSLSYNEQFFGPGTRLTVL.

Only a few counts were recorded for this clonotype. The chain combines TRBV6-1 with TRBJ2-5; TRBD1 might be the D (5 bases). Per the germline V gene, CDR1 is MNHNS and CDR2 is SASEGT. This CDR3 has 13 residues. V was pared by 8 bases and J by 6 bases, with 16 bases between. CDR3 region: CASGLWGWQTQYF. CDR3 sequence (DNA): TGTGCCAGCGGTCTTTGGGGCTGGCAGACCCAGTACTTC.

The sample holds a few counts of this clonotype. This chain links TRBV20-1 with TRBJ1-2, with a tentative D call TRBD1 (5 bases). This CDR3 comprises 16 residues. The germline CDR1 and CDR2 sequences are DFQATT and SNEGSKA (reference sequence). V was shortened by 0 bases and J by 4 bases, with 18 bases between the two germline ends. The chain's CDR3 is CSARDRVLGAGYGYTF. CDR3 in DNA: TGCAGTGCTAGAGATAGGGTATTAGGGGCTGGCTATGGCTACACCTTC.

This clonotype was recorded at least ten times. The V call is TRBV27, the J call TRBJ1-2, with D possibly matching TRBD1 (5 bases). This CDR3 contains 14 residues. CDR1 and CDR2 (germline): MNHEY, SMNVEV (reference sequence). The V end lost 4 bases, the J end lost 3 bases, and 12 bases lay between the germline ends. The CDR3 spells CASSSGMGDYGYTF. The DNA of the CDR3 is TGTGCCAGCAGTTCAGGGATGGGCGACTATGGCTACACCTTC.

Only a few counts were recorded for this clonotype. The rearrangement links TRBV11-3 to TRBJ2-2; 15 positions match TRBD2. The J segment lost 0 bases and the V segment lost 1 base, leaving 3 bases of the junction unmatched. The CDR3 runs to 19 residues. The germline CDR1 and CDR2 sequences are SGHNT and YENEEA. CDR3 DNA sequence: TGTGCCAGCAGCTTAGTGGGACTAGCGGGAGGCTCGAACACCGGGGAGCTGTTTTTT. Translating gives CASSLVGLAGGSNTGELFF.

This clonotype showed up many times. The V gene is TRBV7-2, the J gene TRBJ2-5; TRBD1 aligns across 7 bases. Germline-derived CDR1 and CDR2 are SGHTA and FQGNSA. J was trimmed by 1 base and V by 3 bases; bases with no gene match: 14. This CDR3 has 18 amino acids. The CDR3 spells CASSFTGAPHWAQETQYF. The CDR3 nucleotides read TGTGCCAGCAGCTTTACAGGGGCCCCGCACTGGGCCCAAGAGACCCAGTACTTC.

This clonotype showed up just a few times. The V gene is TRBV15, the J gene TRBJ1-4, with D unresolved. V was cut by 8 bases and J by 4 bases, with 14 bases left in between. Germline V gene data show CDR1 as LNHNV and CDR2 as YYDKDF (reference sequence). The length of the CDR3 is 14 residues. In DNA, the CDR3 is TGTGCCACCCTTGGGAGGTTGCATAATGAAAAACTGTTTTTT. Translating gives CATLGRLHNEKLFF.

As to this clonotype: A much larger clone lies one base from this, so it may be a read error. V is TRBV18 and J is TRBJ2-5; D not certain. CDR1 KGHSH and CDR2 LQKENI come from the germline V gene. The CDR3 is 13 amino acids. CDR3 region: CAISRAYQETQYF. In DNA, the CDR3 is TGTGCCATCTCAAGGGCGTACCAAGAGACCCAGTACTTC.